The text below deals with one TCR beta chain. Its antigen remains unknown. Vbeta (60) and Jbeta (13) primers were used in the PCR. TCRdb keeps only in-frame clones here, not all; method: immunoSEQ multiplex PCR. The table lists about 170,000 clones, around four fifths of them singletons. This CDR3 is built from 12 residues. The junction had 6 bases not matched to a gene; V was cut back by 8 bases and J by 9 bases. The germline V gene has CDR1 MNHEY and CDR2 SMNVEV (reference sequence). This sample is drawn from a study of cytomegalovirus exposure and HLA in healthy donors. Findings and limits, study-wide: Follow-up analysis seemed to connect common viral pathogens with several of the most significant clusters identified. CMV antigen specificity was confirmed in vitro for three CMV-associated chains.

Sequencing was performed on PBMCs. The chain employs TRBV27 and TRBJ2-1; the match to TRBD1 covers 8 bases. The receptor comes from a boy between 2 and 10 years old in good health and CMV-seronegative. The CDR3 region has the DNA TGTGCCAGCCAGCAGGGGGCTAGTGAGCAGTTCTTC. It encodes CASQQGASEQFF.